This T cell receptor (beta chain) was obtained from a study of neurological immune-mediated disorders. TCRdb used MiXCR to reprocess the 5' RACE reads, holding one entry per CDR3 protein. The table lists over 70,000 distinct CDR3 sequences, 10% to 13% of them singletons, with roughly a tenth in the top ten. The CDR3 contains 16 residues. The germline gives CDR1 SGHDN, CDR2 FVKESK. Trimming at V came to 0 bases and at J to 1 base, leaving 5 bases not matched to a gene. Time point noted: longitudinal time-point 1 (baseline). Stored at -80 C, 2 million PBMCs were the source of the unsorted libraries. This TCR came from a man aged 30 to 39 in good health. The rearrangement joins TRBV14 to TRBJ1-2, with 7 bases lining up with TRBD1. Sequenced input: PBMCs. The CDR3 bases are TGTGCCAGCAGCCAAGAACAGGGGACTTATAACTATGGCTACACCTTC. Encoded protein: CASSQEQGTYNYGYTF.